The 27 T cell receptor beta chains below were found in one sample sequenced in a study of T cell responses to AZD1222 COVID-19 vaccine. Assay used: immunoSEQ multiplex PCR; TCRdb lists only in-frame clones, some missing. The table has some 130,000 clones, over 90% seen once. Here the sequenced sample was peripheral blood, taken on day 0 of AZD1222 vaccination. The source of these receptors is an adult in good health.

J is TRBJ2-7 and V is TRBV14; no firm D call. Germline V gene sequence: CDR1 SGHDN, CDR2 FVKESK. Deletions cut 1 base from V and 11 bases from J, with 9 bases between. The CDR3 length is 11 residues. CDR3 DNA sequence: TGTGCCAGCAGCCAAGCCGCTCTAAAGTACTTC. This codes for CASSQAALKYF.

The chain recombines TRBV2 with TRBJ1-2; weak D call: TRBD1 (5 bases). The CDR3 runs to 14 residues. Germline CDR1 is SNHLY and CDR2 is FYNNEI. Trimming shortened V by 6 bases and J by 8 bases, and 19 bases separated the two germline ends. The CDR3 bases are TGTGCCAGCAGCGATGGGGGAAACGTTCTCGGCTACACCTTC. Residues: CASSDGGNVLGYTF.

This clone was detected once. The V gene is TRBV19, the J gene TRBJ2-5; D might be TRBD1 (6 bases). This CDR3 is built from 13 residues. V dropped 4 bases and J dropped 5 bases, with 11 bases sitting between them. CDR1 is LNHDA, CDR2 SQIVND, per germline (reference sequence). The CDR3 loop reads CASSTGVGETQYF. DNA of the CDR3: TGTGCCAGTAGTACAGGGGTCGGGGAGACCCAGTACTTC.

The rearrangement uses TRBV10-3 and TRBJ2-7, with D unresolved. With 3 bases removed from V and 5 bases from J, the gap between germline ends came to 5 bases. This CDR3 has 11 amino acids. Germline lookup yields CDR1 ENHRY and CDR2 SYGVKD. Here the CDR3 reads CAISESHEQYF. CDR3 nucleotide sequence: TGTGCCATCAGTGAATCCCACGAGCAGTACTTC.

This chain uses TRBV3-1 (or the pseudogene TRBV3-2) with TRBJ1-5, with 7 nucleotides matching TRBD1. After removal of 1 base from V and 15 bases from J, the junction contained 12 bases not matched to a gene. Germline CDR1 is LGHDT and CDR2 is YNNKEL (reference sequence). CDR3 length equals 14 residues. The CDR3 DNA is TGTGCCAGCAGCCAAGGGTCCGGCGGACAGGTCAGGCATTTT. Translated, it gives CASSQGSGGQVRHF.

The chain couples TRBV9 to TRBJ1-4; 7 positions match TRBD1. The CDR3 length is 17 residues. Germline V gene data show CDR1 as SGDLS and CDR2 as YYNGEE. After removal of 3 bases from V and 1 base from J, the junction contained 9 bases not matched to a gene. CDR3 sequence reads: CASSGYRGKLTNEKLFF. CDR3 DNA sequence: TGTGCCAGCAGCGGCTACAGGGGAAAGTTAACTAATGAAAAACTGTTTTTT.

The genes are TRBV5-4 and TRBJ1-6; 7 bases are a match to TRBD1. CDR1 is SGHNT, CDR2 YYREEE, per germline (reference sequence). Trimming took 2 bases from V and 9 from J; bases not matched to a gene: 5. The CDR3 is 14 amino acids. The CDR3 reads CASSLDREGSPLHF. CDR3 nucleotide sequence: TGTGCCAGCAGCTTAGACAGGGAAGGTTCACCCCTCCACTTT. Together with reference TRBV5-4 and TRBJ1-6, the CDR3 gives the full variable domain: ETGVTQSPTHLIKTRGQQVTLRCSSQSGHNTVSWYQQALGQGPQFIFQYYREEENGRGNFPPRFSGLQFPNYSSELNVNALELDDSALYLCASSLDREGSPLHFGNGTRLTVT.

The chain uses TRBV11-1 and TRBJ2-2; possible D gene TRBD2, 6 bases. The CDR3 length is 16 residues. V was cut by 4 bases and J by 1 base, with 13 bases left in between. Germline V gene sequence: CDR1 SGHAT, CDR2 FQDESV (reference sequence). In DNA form, the CDR3 reads TGTGCCAGCAGCTCCTCTGGCGGGATGAACACCGGGGAGCTGTTTTTT. Translation: CASSSSGGMNTGELFF.

This clone appeared once. The chain combines TRBV7-9 with TRBJ1-2; D unresolved. V lost 6 bases and J lost 12, with 14 bases in between. This CDR3 has 11 amino acids. Looked up from germline, CDR1 is SEHNR and CDR2 is FQNEAQ (reference sequence). CDR3 bases: TGTGCCAGCAGTCTAGGGTCATGGGACACCTTC. It codes for CASSLGSWDTF.

This clone appeared once. This chain joins TRBV21-1 and TRBJ1-3; the table assigns TRBD1, which was not confirmed against the DNA. TRBV21-1 constitutes a pseudogene. The CDR3 is 15 residues long. CDR3 protein: CASRGQDCSGNTIYF. CDR3 in DNA: TGTGCCAGCAGAGGACAGGATTGCTCTGGAAACACCATATATTTT.

In nucleotides, the CDR3 is TGTGCCAGCAGCTTTCAGACAGCCTCGGGTTCACCCCTCCACTTT. Its protein is CASSFQTASGSPLHF. V and J are TRBV11-2 and TRBJ1-6; maybe TRBD1 (5 bases). The germline V gene has CDR1 SGHAT and CDR2 FQNNGV. Trimming left V 3 bases short and J 9 bases short, with 15 bases between. This CDR3 has 15 amino acids.

The J gene is TRBJ1-4, the V gene TRBV6-1; no reliable D call. Germline V gene sequence: CDR1 MNHNS, CDR2 SASEGT. V was shortened by 2 bases and J by 3 bases, with 19 bases between the two germline ends. This CDR3 spans 18 amino acids. CDR3 residues: CASSEIAGSQLANEKLFF. As DNA, the CDR3 is TGTGCCAGCAGTGAAATCGCGGGGAGCCAGCTGGCTAATGAAAAACTGTTTTTT.

The chain links TRBV7-9 to TRBJ2-7; D tentatively reads TRBD1 or TRBD2 (5 bases each). Germline CDR1 reads SEHNR; CDR2 reads FQNEAQ (reference sequence). The CDR3 contains 14 residues. Trimming removed 3 bases from V and 2 bases from J, with 11 bases in between. The CDR3 DNA follows: TGTGCCAGCAGCTTTGGGACGGATCCCTACGAGCAGTACTTC. Protein product: CASSFGTDPYEQYF.

This clone was seen a single time. This rearrangement joins TRBV3-1 (or the pseudogene TRBV3-2) to TRBJ1-2; maybe TRBD1 (6 bases). Germline assignment: CDR1 LGHDT and CDR2 YNNKEL (reference sequence). Between the trimmed V and J ends, which lost 4 bases and 3 bases, there was a span of 21 bases. The CDR3 is made up of 17 amino acids. For the CDR3, the DNA is TGTGCCAGCAGCCCCCGGCATTACTTAGAGGGGGACTATGGCTACACCTTC. Translated, it gives CASSPRHYLEGDYGYTF.

This chain joins TRBV3-1 (or the pseudogene TRBV3-2) and TRBJ1-6; a weak D match, TRBD1 (5 bases). This CDR3 contains 18 residues. The V gene's germline CDR1 is LGHDT and CDR2 YNNKEL (reference sequence). Trimming shortened V by 1 base and J by 7 bases, and 20 bases separated the two germline ends. The CDR3 sequence: CASSQGSVIAGYNSPLHF. CDR3 nucleotide sequence: TGTGCCAGCAGCCAAGGGTCTGTAATTGCAGGGTACAATTCACCCCTCCACTTT.

The CDR3 spells CASSNGLADEQFF. The CDR3 coding sequence is TGTGCCAGTAGTAATGGACTAGCGGATGAGCAGTTCTTC. The genes are TRBV19 and TRBJ2-1, with 10 bases that match TRBD2. Germline lookup yields CDR1 LNHDA and CDR2 SQIVND (reference sequence). The junction had 2 bases not matched to a gene; V was cut back by 4 bases and J by 8 bases. There are 13 residues in the CDR3.

The chain couples TRBV10-2 to TRBJ2-7; 14 bases line up with TRBD2. The J segment lost 3 bases and the V segment lost 5 bases, leaving 9 bases of the junction unmatched. Per the germline V gene, CDR1 is WSHSY and CDR2 is SAAADI. The CDR3 extends over 17 amino acids. The CDR3 DNA is TGCGCCAGCAGTTCCGGGACTAGCGGGGGTCTTATCTACGAGCAGTACTTC. The encoded protein is CASSSGTSGGLIYEQYF.

The chain links TRBV27 to TRBJ2-7; no reliable D call. The V gene's germline CDR1 is MNHEY and CDR2 SMNVEV (reference sequence). There are 13 residues in the CDR3. V was clipped by 3 bases and J by 1 base, with 7 bases between them. This chain's CDR3 is CASSFGRSYEQYF. The CDR3, as DNA: TGTGCCAGCAGTTTCGGGCGTTCCTACGAGCAGTACTTC.

This clone has a single count. The chain joins TRBV28 to TRBJ1-1; D unclear. The germline V gene encodes CDR1 MDHEN and CDR2 SYDVKM. This CDR3 is built from 14 residues. Trimming took off 2 bases at V and 5 bases at J, with 12 bases between the two ends. The CDR3 sequence: CASSLRGAKTEAFF. CDR3 DNA sequence: TGTGCCAGCAGTTTACGAGGAGCTAAGACTGAAGCTTTCTTT.

The V and J genes are TRBV10-3 and TRBJ2-3; 12 nucleotides match TRBD2. The junction had 7 bases not matched to a gene; V was cut back by 3 bases and J by 6 bases. This CDR3 has 16 amino acids. Looked up from germline, CDR1 is ENHRY and CDR2 is SYGVKD. The CDR3 loop reads CAISEGLAGPLDTQYF. In nucleotides, the CDR3 is TGTGCCATCAGTGAAGGACTAGCGGGACCTCTGGATACGCAGTATTTT.

The chain is built from TRBV5-4 and TRBJ2-1, with a tentative D call TRBD2 (6 bases). V lost 3 bases to trimming and J lost 0 bases, with 19 bases between them. Germline CDR1 SGHNT, CDR2 YYREEE (reference sequence). The CDR3 is 18 residues long. The CDR3, as DNA: TGTGCCAGCAGCTCATCCCGCCTAGCGCCGAGCTCCTACAATGAGCAGTTCTTC. This gives the protein CASSSSRLAPSSYNEQFF.

The rearrangement links TRBV5-1 to TRBJ1-2; D gene ambiguous. The germline CDR1 and CDR2 sequences are SGHRS and YFSETQ. V gave up 0 bases and J gave up 5 bases, with 11 bases separating them. The CDR3 is made up of 14 amino acids. CDR3 coding DNA: TGCGCCAGCAGCTTGGGTCATTCCGATTATGGCTACACCTTC. This sequence encodes CASSLGHSDYGYTF.

In DNA, the CDR3 is TGTGCCAGCAGTTTGGGGGGTAGTCAGCCCCAGCATTTT. Amino acid sequence: CASSLGGSQPQHF. The V gene is TRBV28, the J gene TRBJ1-5; TRBD1 is a possible D gene (5 bases). Germline V gene data show CDR1 as MDHEN and CDR2 as SYDVKM. The ends were cut back, 3 bases at V and 6 bases at J, with 9 bases in the middle. The CDR3 extends over 13 amino acids.

The V gene is TRBV28, the J gene TRBJ2-3; the D gene is possibly TRBD2 (6 bases). Trimming shortened V by 6 bases and J by 0 bases, and 22 bases separated the two germline ends. This CDR3 region has 18 residues. Per the germline V gene, CDR1 is MDHEN and CDR2 is SYDVKM. The CDR3, as DNA: TGTGCCAGCAGCCCGCAGGCATATTGGGGGACTAGCACAGATACGCAGTATTTT. Protein: CASSPQAYWGTSTDTQYF.

The chain recombines TRBV29-1 with TRBJ1-1; 8 positions agree with TRBD1. Trimming cost V 6 bases and J 7 bases; bases outside gene matches: 7. The CDR3 runs to 12 residues. Germline values: CDR1 SQVTM, CDR2 ANQGSEA. The CDR3 sequence is CSVINDRGEAFF. The CDR3 region has the DNA TGCAGCGTAATAAACGACAGGGGTGAAGCTTTCTTT.

This chain links TRBV7-3 with TRBJ2-1; 7 bases are a match to TRBD2. This CDR3 comprises 13 residues. Germline values: CDR1 SGHTA, CDR2 FQGTGA. V trimming: 5 bases; J trimming: 6 bases; junction bases outside the gene matches: 4. The CDR3: CASSQTSLNEQFF. The CDR3 DNA reads TGTGCCAGCAGCCAGACTAGCCTCAATGAGCAGTTCTTC.

The gene calls are TRBV6-5 and TRBJ1-1; D possibly corresponds to TRBD1 (5 bases). V was cut by 6 bases and J by 4 bases, with 15 bases left in between. Germline values: CDR1 MNHEY, CDR2 SVGAGI. The CDR3 contains 14 residues. The CDR3 loop reads CASRGRRGATEAFF. The CDR3 DNA sequence: TGTGCCAGCAGGGGACGCCGGGGCGCCACTGAAGCTTTCTTT.